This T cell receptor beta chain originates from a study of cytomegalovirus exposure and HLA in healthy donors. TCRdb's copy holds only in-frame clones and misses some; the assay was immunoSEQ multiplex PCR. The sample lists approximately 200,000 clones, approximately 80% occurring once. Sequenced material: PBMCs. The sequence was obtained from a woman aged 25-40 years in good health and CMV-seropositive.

CDR3 in amino acids: CASRPGTDFFSGNTIYF. In nucleotides, the CDR3 is TGTGCCAGCAGACCCGGGACAGATTTTTTCTCTGGAAACACCATATATTTT. The gene calls are TRBV27 and TRBJ1-3; 7 positions agree with TRBD1. The germline V gene has CDR1 MNHEY and CDR2 SMNVEV (reference sequence). This CDR3 is built from 17 residues. V was pared by 6 bases and J by 0 bases, with 11 bases of the junction left unmatched.